Presented here are 5 T cell receptor beta chains from one specimen sequenced in a study of early T cells in non-severe SARS-CoV-2 infection. TCRdb ran MiXCR on the 5' RACE reads and lists one entry per CDR3 protein. Here the sample spans 65,000 to 90,000 distinct CDR3 sequences, roughly 12% being singletons. The sequencing input was whole blood. The receptors originated from an adult who was a healthcare worker with PCR-confirmed SARS-CoV-2 infection or an uninfected control (not recorded which).

This chain links TRBV29-1 with TRBJ2-1; 7 bases align to TRBD2. Trimming removed 3 bases from V and 8 bases from J; junction bases left unmatched: 1. The CDR3 loop spans 11 amino acids. Germline V CDR1 and CDR2: SQVTM, ANQGSEA. DNA of the CDR3: TGCAGCGTTGAGGGACTATATGAGCAGTTCTTC. Translating it yields CSVEGLYEQFF.

The chain uses TRBV27 and TRBJ2-6; D call uncertain. The V end was cut by 6 bases, the J end by 0 bases, with 6 bases between. From germline, CDR1 is MNHEY and CDR2 SMNVEV (reference sequence). This CDR3 comprises 14 residues. CDR3 protein: CASSQVSGANVLTF. CDR3 coding DNA: TGTGCCAGCAGCCAGGTCTCTGGGGCCAACGTCCTGACTTTC.

This clonotype was counted many times. This chain uses TRBV5-8 with TRBJ2-7, with TRBD1 matching over 7 bases. Germline V gene data show CDR1 as SGHTS and CDR2 as YDEGEE. V lost 1 base to trimming and J lost 5 bases; unmatched junction nucleotides: 3. The CDR3 sequence is 13 residues long. The CDR3 bases are TGTGCCAGCAGCTTGAGGGGACAGAACGAGCAGTACTTC. Translation: CASSLRGQNEQYF.

This clonotype was counted a few times. V and J are TRBV19 and TRBJ1-5; TRBD1 aligns across 8 bases. With V trimmed by 5 bases and J by 2 bases, 8 bases remained unmatched. The germline CDR1 and CDR2 sequences are LNHDA and SQIVND (reference sequence). This CDR3 comprises 16 residues. The CDR3 protein is CASSSTGQGRNQPQHF. In DNA form, the CDR3 reads TGTGCCAGTAGTTCAACCGGACAGGGTCGCAATCAGCCCCAGCATTTT.

This chain joins TRBV20-1 and TRBJ2-1; D uncertain. The V and J ends lost 5 bases and 3 bases respectively, with 2 bases between them. This CDR3 contains 10 residues. The germline V gene has CDR1 DFQATT and CDR2 SNEGSKA (reference sequence). In DNA form, the CDR3 reads TGCAGTGCTGGCTACAATGAGCAGTTCTTC. Its protein is CSAGYNEQFF.